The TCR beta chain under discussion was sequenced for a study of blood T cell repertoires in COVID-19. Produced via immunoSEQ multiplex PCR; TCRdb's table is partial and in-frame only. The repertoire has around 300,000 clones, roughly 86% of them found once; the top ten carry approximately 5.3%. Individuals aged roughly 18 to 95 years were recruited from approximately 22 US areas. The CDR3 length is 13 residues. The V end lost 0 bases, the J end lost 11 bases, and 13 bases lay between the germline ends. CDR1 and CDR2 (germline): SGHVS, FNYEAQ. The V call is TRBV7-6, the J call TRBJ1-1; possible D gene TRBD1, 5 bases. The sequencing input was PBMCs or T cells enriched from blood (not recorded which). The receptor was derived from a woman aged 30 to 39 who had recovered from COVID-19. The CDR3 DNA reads TGTGCCAGCAGCTTAGCGCGGGGGGGGAAGGCTTTCTTT. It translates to CASSLARGGKAFF.